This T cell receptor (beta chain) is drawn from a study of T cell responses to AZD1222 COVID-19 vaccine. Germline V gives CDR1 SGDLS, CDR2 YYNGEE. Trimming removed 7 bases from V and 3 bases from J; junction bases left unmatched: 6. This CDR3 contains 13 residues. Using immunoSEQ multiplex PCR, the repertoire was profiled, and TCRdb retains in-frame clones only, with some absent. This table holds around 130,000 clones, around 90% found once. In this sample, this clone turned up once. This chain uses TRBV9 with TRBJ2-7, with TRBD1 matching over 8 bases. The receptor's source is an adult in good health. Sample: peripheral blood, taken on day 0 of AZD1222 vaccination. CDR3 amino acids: CASGPGGSYEQYF. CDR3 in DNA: TGTGCCAGCGGCCCAGGGGGCAGCTACGAGCAGTACTTC.